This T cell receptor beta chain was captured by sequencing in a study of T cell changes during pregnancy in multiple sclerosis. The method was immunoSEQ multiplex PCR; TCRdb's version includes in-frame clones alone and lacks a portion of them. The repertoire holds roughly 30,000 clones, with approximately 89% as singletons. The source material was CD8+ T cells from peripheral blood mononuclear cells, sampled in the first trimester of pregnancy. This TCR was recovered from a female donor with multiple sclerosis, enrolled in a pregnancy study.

The CDR3: CALWWSGRSPLHF. DNA for the CDR3: TGTGCGCTTTGGTGGAGCGGGCGTTCACCCCTCCACTTT. This chain links TRBV30 with TRBJ1-6; no firm D call. Germline V lookup: CDR1 GTSNPN, CDR2 SVGIG (reference sequence). The CDR3 is 13 amino acids. Full variable domain (missing parts from reference TRBV30 and TRBJ1-6): SQTIHQWPATLVQPVGSPLSLECTVEGTSNPNLYWYRQAAGRGLQLLFYSVGIGQISSEVPQNLSASRPQDRQFILSSKKLLLSDSGFYLCALWWSGRSPLHFGNGTRLTVT.